These 9 T cell receptor beta chains came from one sample sequenced in a study of cytotoxic CD8 clonotypes in ibrutinib-treated CLL. Data came from immunoSEQ multiplex PCR; TCRdb stores just in-frame clones and leaves some out. The sample carries about 160,000 clones, 70% to 90% recorded once. The sample here was PBMCs, taken at disease progression, from a patient treated with ibrutinib. The receptors originated from a human donor with chronic lymphocytic leukemia.

The chain uses TRBV5-8 and TRBJ2-1, with 7 bases lining up with TRBD2. Trimming at V came to 1 base and at J to 0 bases, leaving 4 bases not matched to a gene. Germline V gene data show CDR1 as SGHTS and CDR2 as YDEGEE. The CDR3 is 16 amino acids. CDR3 protein: CASSLQAGVSYNEQFF. CDR3 nucleotide sequence: TGTGCCAGCAGCTTGCAGGCGGGAGTCTCCTACAATGAGCAGTTCTTC.

This clone came up a few times. The chain has TRBV4-2 and TRBJ2-5; tentatively, D is TRBD1 or TRBD2 (5 bases each). This CDR3 is 15 amino acids long. V lost 2 bases to trimming and J lost 3 bases, with 13 bases between them. The germline V gene has CDR1 LGHNA and CDR2 YNFKEQ. In DNA, the CDR3 is TGTGCCAGCAGCCAAACCGGGACGGGGAAAGAGACCCAGTACTTC. Protein sequence: CASSQTGTGKETQYF.

The chain links TRBV28 to TRBJ2-6; D is perhaps TRBD1 or TRBD2 (5 bases each). CDR3 size: 15 residues. V shed 5 bases and J shed 2 bases, with 10 bases lying between them. Looked up from germline, CDR1 is MDHEN and CDR2 is SYDVKM. CDR3 amino acids: CASSGRETGANVLTF. The CDR3 DNA reads TGTGCCAGCAGTGGCAGGGAGACTGGGGCCAACGTCCTGACTTTC.

The chain employs TRBV6-5 and TRBJ1-1, with D tentatively TRBD1 (5 bases). Germline CDR1 MNHEY, CDR2 SVGAGI. The CDR3 covers 14 residues. V lost 0 bases to trimming and J lost 3 bases, with 8 bases between them. The CDR3 is CASSYSTGDTEAFF. DNA of the CDR3: TGTGCCAGCAGTTACTCGACGGGGGACACTGAAGCTTTCTTT.

This chain links TRBV21-1 with TRBJ1-3; the table's TRBD1 call for D was not verified on the DNA. TRBV21-1 has pseudogene status. This CDR3 has 14 amino acids. CDR3 bases: TGTGCCAGCTTCAACAGGAGCTCTGGAAACACCATATATTTT. This encodes CASFNRSSGNTIYF.

The CDR3 protein is CASSFTQREKYNEQFF. CDR3 DNA sequence: TGTGCCAGCAGTTTCACCCAGCGGGAGAAGTACAATGAGCAGTTCTTC. V gene TRBV28 combines with J gene TRBJ2-1; TRBD2 aligns across 8 bases. Unmatched junction bases numbered 8, after V lost 3 bases and J lost 4 bases. In germline, CDR1 is MDHEN, CDR2 SYDVKM. The CDR3 is made up of 16 amino acids.

This clone was detected a few times. The chain uses TRBV5-6 and TRBJ2-7; TRBD2 aligns across 9 bases. The CDR3 is 16 amino acids. Looked up from germline, CDR1 is SGHDT and CDR2 is YYEEEE. The junction had 8 bases not matched to a gene; V was cut back by 1 base and J by 3 bases. CDR3 sequence reads: CASSLLPSGEVYEQYF. CDR3 coding DNA: TGTGCCAGCAGCTTGTTGCCTAGCGGGGAAGTCTACGAGCAGTACTTC.

The chain employs TRBV7-9 and TRBJ1-2; TRBD1 is a possible D gene (5 bases). The CDR3 totals 12 residues. V was trimmed by 8 bases and J by 5 bases, leaving 12 bases between them. Germline V gives CDR1 SEHNR, CDR2 FQNEAQ (reference sequence). Here the CDR3 reads CASPEAGYGYTF. CDR3 coding DNA: TGTGCCAGCCCCGAGGCAGGGTATGGCTACACCTTC. Together with reference TRBV7-9 and TRBJ1-2, the CDR3 gives the full variable domain: DTGVSQNPRHKITKRGQNVTFRCDPISEHNRLYWYRQTLGQGPEFLTYFQNEAQLEKSRLLSDRFSAERPKGSFSTLEIQRTEQGDSAMYLCASPEAGYGYTFGSGTRLTVV.

J is TRBJ1-1 and V is TRBV11-2, with D possibly matching TRBD1 (5 bases). Germline V gene sequence: CDR1 SGHAT, CDR2 FQNNGV. V lost 0 bases to trimming and J lost 5 bases, with 10 bases between them. CDR3 length: 14 amino acids. CDR3 sequence: CASSLDPRATEAFF. Here the CDR3 DNA reads TGTGCCAGCAGCTTAGACCCCAGGGCGACTGAAGCTTTCTTT.